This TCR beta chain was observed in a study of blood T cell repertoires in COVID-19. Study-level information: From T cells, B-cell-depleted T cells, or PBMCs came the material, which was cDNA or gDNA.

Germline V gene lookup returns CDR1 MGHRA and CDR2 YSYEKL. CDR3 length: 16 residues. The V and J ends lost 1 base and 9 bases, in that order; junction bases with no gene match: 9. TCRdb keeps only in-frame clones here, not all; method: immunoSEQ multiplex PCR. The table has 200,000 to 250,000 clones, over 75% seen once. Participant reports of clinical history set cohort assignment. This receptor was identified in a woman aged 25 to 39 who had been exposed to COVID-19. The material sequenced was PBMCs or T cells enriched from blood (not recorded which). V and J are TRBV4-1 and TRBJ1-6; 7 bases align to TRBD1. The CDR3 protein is CASSQGPTGRSSPLHF. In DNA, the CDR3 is TGCGCCAGCAGCCAAGGTCCGACAGGGAGATCTTCACCCCTCCACTTT.